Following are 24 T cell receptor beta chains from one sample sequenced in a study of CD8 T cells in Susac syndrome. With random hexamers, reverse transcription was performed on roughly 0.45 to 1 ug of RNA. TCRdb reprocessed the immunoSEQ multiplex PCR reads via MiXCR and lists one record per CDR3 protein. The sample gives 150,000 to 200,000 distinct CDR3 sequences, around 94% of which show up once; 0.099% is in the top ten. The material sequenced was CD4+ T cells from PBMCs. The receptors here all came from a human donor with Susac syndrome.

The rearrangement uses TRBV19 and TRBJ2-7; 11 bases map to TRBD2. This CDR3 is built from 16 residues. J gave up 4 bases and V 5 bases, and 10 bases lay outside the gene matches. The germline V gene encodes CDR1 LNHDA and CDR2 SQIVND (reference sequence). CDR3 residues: CASSAPTSGSRYEQYF. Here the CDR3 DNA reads TGTGCCAGTAGTGCCCCCACTAGCGGGAGCCGTTACGAGCAGTACTTC. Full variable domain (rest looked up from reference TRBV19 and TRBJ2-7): DGGITQSPKYLFRKEGQNVTLSCEQNLNHDAMYWYRQDPGQGLRLIYYSQIVNDFQKGDIAEGYSVSREKKESFPLTVTSAQKNPTAFYLCASSAPTSGSRYEQYFGPGTRLTVT.

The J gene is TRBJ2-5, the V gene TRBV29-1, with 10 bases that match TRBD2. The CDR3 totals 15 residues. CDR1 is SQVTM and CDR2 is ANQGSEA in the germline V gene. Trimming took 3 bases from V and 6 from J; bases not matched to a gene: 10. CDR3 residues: CSVDSGRRGGKTQYF. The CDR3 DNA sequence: TGCAGCGTTGATAGCGGGAGGAGGGGTGGAAAGACCCAGTACTTC.

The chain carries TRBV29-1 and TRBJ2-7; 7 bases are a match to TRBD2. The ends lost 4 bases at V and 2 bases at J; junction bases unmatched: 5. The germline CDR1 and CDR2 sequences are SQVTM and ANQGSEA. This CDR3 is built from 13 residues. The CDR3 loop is CSVGGGIAYEQYF. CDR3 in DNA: TGCAGCGTTGGGGGGGGGATTGCCTACGAGCAGTACTTC.

DNA for the CDR3: TGTGCCAGGACCTCGGGGGTCCTTCCCTACAATGAGCAGTTCTTC. Its protein product is CARTSGVLPYNEQFF. The chain carries TRBV6-5 and TRBJ2-1; D perhaps matches TRBD2 (6 bases). Germline-derived CDR1 and CDR2 are MNHEY and SVGAGI. The ends were cut back, 9 bases at V and 2 bases at J, with 17 bases in the middle. This CDR3 has 15 amino acids.

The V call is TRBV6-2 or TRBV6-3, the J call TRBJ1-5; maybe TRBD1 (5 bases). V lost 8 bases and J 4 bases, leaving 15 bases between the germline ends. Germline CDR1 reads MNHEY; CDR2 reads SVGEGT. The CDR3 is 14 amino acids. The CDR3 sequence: CASRGRGINQPQHF. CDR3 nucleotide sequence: TGTGCCAGCCGGGGCCGCGGAATTAATCAGCCCCAGCATTTT.

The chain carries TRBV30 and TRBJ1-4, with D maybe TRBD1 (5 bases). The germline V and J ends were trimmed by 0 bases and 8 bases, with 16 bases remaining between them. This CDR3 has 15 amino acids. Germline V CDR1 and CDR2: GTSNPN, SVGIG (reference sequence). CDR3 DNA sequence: TGTGCCTGGAGTGTACTTAGAGGGGAGGAGGAAAAACTGTTTTTT. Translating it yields CAWSVLRGEEEKLFF. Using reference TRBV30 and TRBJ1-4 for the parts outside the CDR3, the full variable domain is SQTIHQWPATLVQPVGSPLSLECTVEGTSNPNLYWYRQAAGRGLQLLFYSVGIGQISSEVPQNLSASRPQDRQFILSSKKLLLSDSGFYLCAWSVLRGEEEKLFFGSGTQLSVL.

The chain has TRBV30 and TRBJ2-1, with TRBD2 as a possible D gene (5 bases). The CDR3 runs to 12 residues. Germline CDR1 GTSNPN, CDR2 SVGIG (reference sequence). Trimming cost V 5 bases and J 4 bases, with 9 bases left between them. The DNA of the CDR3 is TGTGCCTGGGCCCCGGGATACAATGAGCAGTTCTTC. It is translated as CAWAPGYNEQFF.

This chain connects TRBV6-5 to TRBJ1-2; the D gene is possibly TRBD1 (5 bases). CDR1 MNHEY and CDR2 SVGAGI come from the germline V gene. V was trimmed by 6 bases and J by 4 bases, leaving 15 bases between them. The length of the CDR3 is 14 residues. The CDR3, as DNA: TGTGCCAGCAGGACCTCGGGACTCTCCTATGGCTACACCTTC. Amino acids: CASRTSGLSYGYTF.

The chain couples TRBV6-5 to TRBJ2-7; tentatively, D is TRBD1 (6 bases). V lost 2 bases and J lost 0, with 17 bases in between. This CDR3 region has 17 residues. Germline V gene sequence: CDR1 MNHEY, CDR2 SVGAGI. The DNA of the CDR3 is TGTGCCAGCAGTTACCCCCATACAGGGATCCCCTCCTACGAGCAGTACTTC. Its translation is CASSYPHTGIPSYEQYF.

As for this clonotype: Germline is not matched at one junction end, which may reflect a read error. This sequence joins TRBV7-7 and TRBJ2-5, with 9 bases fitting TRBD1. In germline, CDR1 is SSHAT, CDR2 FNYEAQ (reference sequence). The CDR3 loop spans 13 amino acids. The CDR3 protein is CASSLGQGETQYF. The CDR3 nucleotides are TGTGCTAGCAGCTTGGGACAGGGAGAGACCCAGTACTTC.

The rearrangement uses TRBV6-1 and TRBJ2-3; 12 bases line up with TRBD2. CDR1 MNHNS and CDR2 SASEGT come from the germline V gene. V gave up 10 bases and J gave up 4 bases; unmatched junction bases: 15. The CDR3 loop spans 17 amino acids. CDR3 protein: CATKLAGGPSAADTQYF. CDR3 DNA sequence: TGTGCCACTAAACTAGCGGGGGGTCCGTCGGCCGCAGATACGCAGTATTTT.

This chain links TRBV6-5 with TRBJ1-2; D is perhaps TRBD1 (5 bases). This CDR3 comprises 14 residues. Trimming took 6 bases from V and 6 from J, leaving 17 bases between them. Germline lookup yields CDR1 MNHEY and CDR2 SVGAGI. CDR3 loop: CASRSRPGPDGYTF. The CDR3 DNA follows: TGTGCCAGCAGGTCCCGCCCGGGGCCCGATGGCTACACCTTC.

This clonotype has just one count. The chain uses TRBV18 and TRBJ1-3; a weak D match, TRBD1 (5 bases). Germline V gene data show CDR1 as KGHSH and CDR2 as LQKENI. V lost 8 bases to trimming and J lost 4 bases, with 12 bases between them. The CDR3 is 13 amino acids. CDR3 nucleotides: TGTGCCAGCGCAGAGGGGTCCGGAAACACCATATATTTT. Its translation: CASAEGSGNTIYF.

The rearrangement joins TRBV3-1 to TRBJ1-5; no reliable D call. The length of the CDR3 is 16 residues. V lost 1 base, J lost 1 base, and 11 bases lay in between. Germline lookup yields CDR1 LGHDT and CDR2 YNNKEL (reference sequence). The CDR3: CASSQGNAGSNQPQHF. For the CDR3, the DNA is TGTGCCAGCAGCCAAGGGAACGCAGGCAGCAATCAGCCCCAGCATTTT.

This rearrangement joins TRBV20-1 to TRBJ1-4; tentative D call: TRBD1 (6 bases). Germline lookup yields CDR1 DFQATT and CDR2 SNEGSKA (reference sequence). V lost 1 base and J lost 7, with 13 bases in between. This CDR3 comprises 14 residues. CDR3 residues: CSARGGAGVEKLFF. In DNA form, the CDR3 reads TGCAGTGCTAGAGGGGGGGCAGGGGTTGAAAAACTGTTTTTT.

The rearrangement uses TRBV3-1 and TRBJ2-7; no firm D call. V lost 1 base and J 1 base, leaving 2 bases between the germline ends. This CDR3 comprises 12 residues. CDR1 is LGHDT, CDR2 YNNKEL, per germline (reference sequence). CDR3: CASSQVSYEQYF. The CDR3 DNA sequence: TGTGCCAGCAGCCAAGTATCCTACGAGCAGTACTTC.

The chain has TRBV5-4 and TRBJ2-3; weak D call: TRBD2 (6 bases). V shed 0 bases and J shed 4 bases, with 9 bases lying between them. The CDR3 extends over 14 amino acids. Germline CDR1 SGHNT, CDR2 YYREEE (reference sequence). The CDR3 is CASSLAGEPDTQYF. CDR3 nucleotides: TGTGCCAGCAGCTTGGCGGGGGAGCCAGATACGCAGTATTTT.

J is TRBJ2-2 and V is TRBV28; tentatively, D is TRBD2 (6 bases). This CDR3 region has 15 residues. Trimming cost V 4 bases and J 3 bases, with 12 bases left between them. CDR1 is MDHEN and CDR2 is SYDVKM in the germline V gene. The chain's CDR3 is CASSYLLAHTGELFF. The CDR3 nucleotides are TGTGCCAGCAGTTACTTACTAGCCCACACCGGGGAGCTGTTTTTT.

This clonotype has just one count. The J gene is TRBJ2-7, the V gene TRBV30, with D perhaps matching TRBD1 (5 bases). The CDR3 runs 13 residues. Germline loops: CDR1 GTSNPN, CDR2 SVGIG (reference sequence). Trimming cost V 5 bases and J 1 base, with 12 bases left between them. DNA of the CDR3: TGTGCCTGGGAAGCAGGGATTTCCTACGAGCAGTACTTC. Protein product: CAWEAGISYEQYF.

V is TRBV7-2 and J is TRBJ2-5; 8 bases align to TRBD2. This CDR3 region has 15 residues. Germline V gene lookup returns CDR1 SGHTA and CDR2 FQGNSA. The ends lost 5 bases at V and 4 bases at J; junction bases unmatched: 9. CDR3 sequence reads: CASSPWGSGAETQYF. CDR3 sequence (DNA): TGTGCCAGCAGCCCTTGGGGTAGCGGGGCAGAGACCCAGTACTTC.

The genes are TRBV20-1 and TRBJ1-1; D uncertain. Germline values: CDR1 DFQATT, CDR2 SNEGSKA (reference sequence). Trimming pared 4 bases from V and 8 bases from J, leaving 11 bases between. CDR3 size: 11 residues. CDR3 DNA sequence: TGCAGTGCTATCCCACACGAGGAAGCTTTCTTT. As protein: CSAIPHEEAFF.

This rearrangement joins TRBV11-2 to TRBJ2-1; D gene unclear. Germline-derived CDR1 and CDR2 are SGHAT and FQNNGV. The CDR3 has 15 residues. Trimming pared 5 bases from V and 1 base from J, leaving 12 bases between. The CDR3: CASSPTGISYNEQFF. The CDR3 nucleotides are TGTGCCAGCAGCCCTACGGGCATTTCCTACAATGAGCAGTTCTTC.

CDR3 nucleotides: TGTGCCAGCAGTCAAGGGACAGGGATGAACACTGAAGCTTTCTTT. Translated: CASSQGTGMNTEAFF. The chain employs TRBV6-2 or TRBV6-3 and TRBJ1-1; 9 bases are a match to TRBD1. V was clipped by 5 bases and J by 0 bases; unmatched bases: 4. CDR3 length: 15 residues. From germline, CDR1 is MNHEY and CDR2 SVGEGT.

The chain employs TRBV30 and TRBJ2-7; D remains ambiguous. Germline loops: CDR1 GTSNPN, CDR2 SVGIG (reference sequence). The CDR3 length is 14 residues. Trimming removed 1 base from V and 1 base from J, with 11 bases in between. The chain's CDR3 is CAWSALRQSYEQYF. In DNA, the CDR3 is TGTGCCTGGAGTGCCCTCCGACAATCCTACGAGCAGTACTTC. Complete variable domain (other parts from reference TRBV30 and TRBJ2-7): SQTIHQWPATLVQPVGSPLSLECTVEGTSNPNLYWYRQAAGRGLQLLFYSVGIGQISSEVPQNLSASRPQDRQFILSSKKLLLSDSGFYLCAWSALRQSYEQYFGPGTRLTVT.